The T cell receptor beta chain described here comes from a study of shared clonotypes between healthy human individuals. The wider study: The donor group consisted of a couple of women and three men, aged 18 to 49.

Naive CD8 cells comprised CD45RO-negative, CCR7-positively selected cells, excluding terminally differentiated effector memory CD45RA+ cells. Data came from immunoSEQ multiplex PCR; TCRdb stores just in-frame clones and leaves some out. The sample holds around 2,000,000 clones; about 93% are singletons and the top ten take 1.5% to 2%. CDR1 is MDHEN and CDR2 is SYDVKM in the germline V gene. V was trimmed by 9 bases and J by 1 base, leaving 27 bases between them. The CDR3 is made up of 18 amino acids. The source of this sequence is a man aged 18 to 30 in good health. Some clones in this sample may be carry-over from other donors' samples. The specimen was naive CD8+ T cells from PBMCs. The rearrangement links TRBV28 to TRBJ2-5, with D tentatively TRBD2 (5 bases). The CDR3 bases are TGTGCCAGGGTTTCGAGGGCCAAGGCGGACGATGGCCAAGAGACCCAGTACTTC. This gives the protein CARVSRAKADDGQETQYF.